This T cell receptor beta chain was captured in a study of breast tumors, draining lymph nodes, adjacent tissues. TCRdb processed the multiplex PCR reads anew with MiXCR; each CDR3 protein has one entry. Here the sample spans about 31,000 distinct CDR3 sequences, less than 65% being singletons. Notes on the study in general: Luminal-like breast cancer showed significantly greater tumor-nontumor repertoire similarity than basal-like breast cancer did. Compared with lymph nodes, tumors were less diverse; compared with nontumor tissue, more. Data only fit, rather than demonstrated, lymph node origin of most tumor T cells.

There are many counts of this clonotype. Its antigen is as yet unknown. From germline, CDR1 is SGHTS and CDR2 YDEGEE. The CDR3 totals 16 residues. Losses at the gene ends were 5 bases for V and 9 bases for J; bases not matched to a gene: 16. This clonotype was sampled from a female donor with breast cancer. Some clones in this sample may be carry-over from other donors' samples. V and J are TRBV5-8 and TRBJ2-1, with 8 nucleotides matching TRBD2. The sample taken for sequencing was breast tumor tissue. The CDR3 nucleotides are TGTGCCAGCAGACTCAAAACTACCGGGAGGGGGGGTGAGCAGTTCTTC. Its translation: CASRLKTTGRGGEQFF.